The T cell receptor (beta chain) under discussion was sequenced for a study of cytomegalovirus exposure and HLA in healthy donors (TCRdb year 2017). Concerning the study at large: According to an earlier analysis of a few hundred of the donors, about 179 million T cells yielded some 120 million unique TCR beta sequences and 276 Gb of sequence data. About 300 gigabases of sequencing data and tens of millions of unique TCR sequences were included in an early release covering roughly 600 HLA-typed donors. Of the approximately 400 genotyped donors, approximately 81% were placed in the genetic ancestry cluster associated with self-reported Caucasian donors. The aim of the study was to test whether cataloging public T cell receptors could identify signatures of past pathogen exposure. The study used immunosequencing to profile the T cell repertoires of under 700 subjects and linked those repertoires to cytomegalovirus serostatus. Along with the roughly 700-subject first cohort, a separate validation cohort of over a hundred different subjects was used. High-throughput TCR immunosequencing, statistical association of individual TCRs with disease status, and machine learning were combined to predict cytomegalovirus infection status. A later analysis re-analyzed previously published TCR beta repertoires from several hundred donors and added high-resolution HLA genotyping to study TCR occurrence patterns. Rather than drawing on any new phenotypic data, the later analysis identified candidate immune exposures from TCR beta sequences and the way those sequences occurred across donors. In an earlier analysis of several hundred of the donors, high-throughput TCR beta sequencing was used to judge whether each TCR beta V gene segment behaved as functional or pseudogenic. Alongside the repertoire data, information on donor age, sex, ethnicity and CMV serostatus was compiled. In a later genetic analysis, genome-wide SNP genotypes for about 55% of the roughly 700 donors were used, and that subset was treated as a discovery cohort. Every repertoire in the discovery cohort had been generated on one and the same sequencing platform. Class I and class II HLA loci were covered by the typing at four-digit resolution. The number of typed donors differed by locus: about 620-640 for A, B, C, DRB1 and DQB1; some 540 for DQA1; approximately 610 for DPA1; and some 450 for DPB1. Because of strong linkage in the cohort, roughly five DR-DQ haplotypes were treated as single units for association and clustering. Among some 400 genotyped donors of the cohort, an average of approximately 220,000 unique TCR beta nucleotide sequences was sequenced per donor, of which 15% to 20% were non-productive.

Library construction relied on the immunoSEQ multiplex PCR assay. A mixture of 60 forward primers for TCR Vbeta segments and 13 reverse primers for TCR Jbeta segments was used in the multiplex PCR. The CDR3 region of rearranged TCR beta genes was amplified from genomic DNA with a multiplex PCR assay. Amplified TCR beta libraries were sequenced as 87-base-pair reads on the Illumina HiSeq System. The study's processing was this. A later analysis tallied 80 million to 95 million unique TCR beta chains across the roughly 610 repertoires, and around 10 million of those chains were shared by two or more donors. Raw reads were error-corrected and collapsed into unique sequences with a nearest-neighbor algorithm that merged closely related sequences to remove PCR and sequencing errors. To assign V, D and J gene segments, CDR3 sequences were aligned to IMGT reference sequences. For a sequence to be retained, at least a six-nucleotide match to both a V gene segment and a J gene segment was required. A rearrangement was called productive if the CDR3 had no stop codons and remained in frame with V and J, and every other rearrangement was called non-productive. Following IMGT convention, CDR3 was defined as the stretch from the second conserved V-encoded cysteine to the conserved J-encoded phenylalanine. The earlier analysis of roughly 590 of the donors excluded any sequence lacking an unambiguous match to a single V gene segment. An earlier analysis of 500 to 700 of the donors classified V segments as functional when productive rearrangements were above 56.7% and as segregating when the standard deviation between donors was above 5%. A statistical classification framework was built to diagnose cytomegalovirus status from the catalog of TCR beta chain sequences. V and J gene assignment, in a later analysis, came from comparing TCR nucleotide sequences with IMGT/GENE-DB human TR gene sequences. A later analysis assigned CDR3 sequences and most-parsimonious VDJ recombination scenarios with the TCRdist pipeline. In a later analysis, each TCR beta chain was defined by its CDR3 amino acid sequence together with its V-gene family, and reads without a unique V-gene family were excluded. To address suspected cross-contamination and a sequencing artifact, a later analysis removed a few hundred highly shared, low-generation-probability nucleotide sequences. In a later analysis, a clonal expansion index was calculated for each public chain from normalized within-repertoire ranks of inferred template counts. A later analysis computed generation probabilities with a VDJ recombination model fitted to out-of-frame rearrangements, and checked the results against IGoR. A later analysis scored TCR-TCR, TCR-HLA and TCR-CMV co-occurrence with hypergeometric tests, applying a repertoire-size bias correction to TCR pairs. A later analysis estimated false discovery rates by permuting HLA or CMV assignments 20 times. In a later analysis, co-occurring TCRs were grouped using DBSCAN, and TCRdist sequence similarity was added for clustering within HLA-allele-positive subsets. Repertoires with fewer than 30,000 or more than 120,000 public chains were left out of co-occurrence clustering, as were five repertoires with anomalous nucleotide sharing. Drawn from immuneACCESS, this table holds only the in-frame rearrangements with V and J called that TCRdb kept. Clones are partly lost; checked studies trace under half to an unresolved V gene and leave the rest unexplained. V and J calls and clone size are copied from that table; D and trimming were computed from the DNA. Across this sample there are 100,000 to 150,000 clones, with roughly 66% seen only once. The top ten constitute around 5% of the sample.

What the study reported, not specific to this receptor: In the study, roughly 160 TCR beta chains were listed as associated with cytomegalovirus. A later analysis found that TCR association rates varied across HLA loci, with DRB1 alleles showing the most associated TCRs and HLA-C alleles the fewest. Presence/absence analyses assumed roughly uniform sequencing depth across donors, an assumption that may not hold. In a later analysis, most CMV-associated TCR beta chains were found to appear HLA-restricted, with HLA associations seemingly driven largely by CMV exposure. A cluster of highly shared sequence variants was judged likely to represent a technical artifact of the sequencing pipeline. While some public TCRs were present in many individuals, most TCR sequences turned up only very rarely across donors. When HLA alleles, especially DR and DQ, strongly co-occurred, attributing TCR associations to individual alleles was difficult. A further reported finding was that TCR beta sequences accurately predicted the HLA-A and HLA-B alleles for most subjects in the first cohort. Fewer than 20 rarely observed V segments, including chromosome 9 orphons, were excluded from the earlier analysis of several hundred of the donors because counts were too low. Correlated functional status among segregating V segments might reflect linkage disequilibrium, but an unknown experimental factor could not be ruled out. An earlier analysis of some 560 of the donors showed that most TCR beta V segments appeared in productive rearrangements either about 87% or about 30% of the time, which broadly matched IMGT annotations. The authors suggested that the approach could potentially be extended to other disease states and immunological phenotypes. V-gene and J-gene trimming of TCR beta chains was associated with a missense DCLRE1C variant in a later genetic analysis, and the association was replicated in an independent cohort. Immune exposure information for the cohort was limited to CMV serostatus. This cohort had only TCR beta chains sequenced, and the lack of alpha or paired-chain data limited which features could be detected. Compared with equally common non-associated chains, HLA-associated TCR beta chains in a later analysis were more clonally expanded and had lower generation probabilities. In both the original and validation cohorts, the classifier was reported to diagnose cytomegalovirus status with high specificity and sensitivity. HLA typing was unavailable for some donors at each locus, so association tests used only the typed subset. A later analysis associated some 17,000 TCR beta sequences with specific HLA alleles at a false discovery rate of 0.05. Three of the identified cytomegalovirus-associated TCR beta chains were confirmed in vitro to be specific for cytomegalovirus antigens. The 87-base-pair reads could not distinguish some IMGT-functional V segments, including TRBV6-2 and TRBV6-3, so those segments were excluded. A later genetic analysis reported fewer N-insertions in productive TCRs among donors in an Asian-associated ancestry cluster than the roughly 620-donor mean. According to a later analysis, parvovirus B19, influenza, CMV and Epstein-Barr virus appeared linked to several top co-occurrence clusters.

CDR1 MGHDK and CDR2 SYGVNS are derived from the germline V gene. Trimming takes 5 bases off V and 4 bases off J; junction bases not matched to a gene: 4. The CDR3, cysteine through phenylalanine, is 14 amino acids long. Only the CDR3 DNA stays, 42 bases, in frame from base 1. The cohort comprised some 730 healthy bone marrow donors. All cohort members were sampled while nominally healthy, although unrecorded immune exposures were likely present. The donor was CMV seropositive and belonged to the group of over 250 seropositive cohort members. A peripheral blood sample was provided by each donor, and peripheral blood mononuclear cells were used for TCR beta sequencing. The Qiagen DNeasy Blood Extraction Kit was used to extract genomic DNA from the blood cell samples. Worth noting for this clone: Its antigen is not yet known. Base qualities are not provided; no much larger clone lies one nucleotide away.

Material for sequencing was PBMCs. The clonotype was recovered from a man aged 55-75 years in good health and CMV-seropositive. The sequence is built from TRBV25-1 and TRBJ1-3, with 8 bases matching TRBD1. The DNA sequence reads TGTGCCAGCAGTCTGACAGGGGTCGGAAACACCATATATTTT. The resulting protein is CASSLTGVGNTIYF.